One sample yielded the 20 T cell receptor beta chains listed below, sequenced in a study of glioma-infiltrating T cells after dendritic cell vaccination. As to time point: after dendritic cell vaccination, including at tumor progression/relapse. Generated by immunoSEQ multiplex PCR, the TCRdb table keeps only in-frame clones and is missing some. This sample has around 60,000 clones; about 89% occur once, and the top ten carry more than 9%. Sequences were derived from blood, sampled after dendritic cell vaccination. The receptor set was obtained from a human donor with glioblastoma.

CDR3 region: CASSQDGLPSEQYF. CDR3 in DNA: TGTGCCAGCAGCCAGGACGGACTGCCTAGCGAGCAGTACTTC. The chain uses TRBV14 and TRBJ2-7, with D possibly matching TRBD2 (5 bases). The CDR3 covers 14 residues. With 3 bases removed from V and 6 bases from J, the gap between germline ends came to 15 bases. Looked up from germline, CDR1 is SGHDN and CDR2 is FVKESK.

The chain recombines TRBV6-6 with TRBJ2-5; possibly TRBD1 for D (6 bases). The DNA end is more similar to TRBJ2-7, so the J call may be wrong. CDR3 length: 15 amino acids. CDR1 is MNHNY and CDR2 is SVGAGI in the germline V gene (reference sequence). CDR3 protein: CASSYSSTRGDEQYF. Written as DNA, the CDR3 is TGTGCCAGCAGTTATTCCTCCACCAGGGGCGACGAGCAGTACTTC.

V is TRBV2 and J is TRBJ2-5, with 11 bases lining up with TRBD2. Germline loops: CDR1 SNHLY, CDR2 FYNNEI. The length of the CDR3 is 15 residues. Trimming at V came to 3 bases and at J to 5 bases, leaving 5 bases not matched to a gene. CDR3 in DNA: TGTGCCAGCAGTGATTCTAGCGGGAGGCTGGAGACCCAGTACTTC. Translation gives CASSDSSGRLETQYF.

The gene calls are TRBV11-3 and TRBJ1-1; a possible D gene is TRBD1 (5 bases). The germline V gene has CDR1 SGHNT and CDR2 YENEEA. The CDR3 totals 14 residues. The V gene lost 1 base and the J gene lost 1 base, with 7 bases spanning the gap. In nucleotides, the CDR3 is TGTGCCAGCAGCTTAGGAGGACAGAACACTGAAGCTTTCTTT. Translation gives CASSLGGQNTEAFF.

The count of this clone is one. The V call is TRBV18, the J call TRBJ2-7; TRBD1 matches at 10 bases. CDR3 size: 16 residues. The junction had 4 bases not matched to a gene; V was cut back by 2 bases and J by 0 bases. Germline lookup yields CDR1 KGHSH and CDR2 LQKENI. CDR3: CASSPLGQGNSYEQYF. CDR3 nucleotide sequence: TGTGCCAGCTCACCATTGGGACAGGGGAACTCCTACGAGCAGTACTTC.

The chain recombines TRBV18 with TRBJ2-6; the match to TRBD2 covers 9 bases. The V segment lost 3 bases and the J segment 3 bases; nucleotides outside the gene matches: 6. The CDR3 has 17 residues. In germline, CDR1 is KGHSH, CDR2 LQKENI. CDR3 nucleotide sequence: TGTGCCAGCTCACCCGAAGCGGGGGGCGGTGGGGCCAACGTCCTGACTTTC. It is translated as CASSPEAGGGGANVLTF.

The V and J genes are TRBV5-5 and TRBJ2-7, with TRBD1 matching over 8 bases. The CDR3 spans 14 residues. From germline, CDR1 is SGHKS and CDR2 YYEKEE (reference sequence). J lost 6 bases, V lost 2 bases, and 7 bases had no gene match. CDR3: CASSFNWGQVEQYF. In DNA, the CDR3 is TGTGCCAGCAGCTTCAACTGGGGACAGGTCGAGCAGTACTTC.

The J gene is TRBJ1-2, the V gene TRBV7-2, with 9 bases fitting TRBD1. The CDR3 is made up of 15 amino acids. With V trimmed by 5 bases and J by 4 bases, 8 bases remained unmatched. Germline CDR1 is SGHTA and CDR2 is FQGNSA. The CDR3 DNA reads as TGTGCCAGCAGCCCCATGGACAGGGGAGGCTATGGCTACACCTTC. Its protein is CASSPMDRGGYGYTF.

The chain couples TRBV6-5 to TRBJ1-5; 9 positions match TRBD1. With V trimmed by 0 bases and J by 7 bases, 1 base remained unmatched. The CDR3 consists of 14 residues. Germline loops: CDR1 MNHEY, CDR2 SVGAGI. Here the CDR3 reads CASSYSGQGQPQHF. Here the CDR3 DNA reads TGTGCCAGCAGTTACTCGGGACAGGGACAGCCCCAGCATTTT.

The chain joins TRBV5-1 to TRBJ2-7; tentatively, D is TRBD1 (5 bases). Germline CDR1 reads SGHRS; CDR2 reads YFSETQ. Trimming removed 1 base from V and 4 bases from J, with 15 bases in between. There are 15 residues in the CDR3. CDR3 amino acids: CASSLWLGAKYEQYF. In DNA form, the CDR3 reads TGCGCCAGCAGCTTGTGGTTAGGGGCGAAATACGAGCAGTACTTC.

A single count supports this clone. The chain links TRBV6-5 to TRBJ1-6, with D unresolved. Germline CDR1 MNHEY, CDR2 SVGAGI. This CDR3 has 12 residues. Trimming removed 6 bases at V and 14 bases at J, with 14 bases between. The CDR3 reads CASRKQLSALHF. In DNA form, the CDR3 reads TGTGCCAGCAGGAAACAGCTTTCGGCCCTCCACTTT.

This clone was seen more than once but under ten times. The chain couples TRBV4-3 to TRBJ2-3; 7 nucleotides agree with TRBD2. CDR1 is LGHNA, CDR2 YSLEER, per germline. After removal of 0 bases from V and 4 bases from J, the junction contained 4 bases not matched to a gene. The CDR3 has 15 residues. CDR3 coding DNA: TGCGCCAGCAGCCAAGATAATGGACTAGCAGATACGCAGTATTTT. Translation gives CASSQDNGLADTQYF.

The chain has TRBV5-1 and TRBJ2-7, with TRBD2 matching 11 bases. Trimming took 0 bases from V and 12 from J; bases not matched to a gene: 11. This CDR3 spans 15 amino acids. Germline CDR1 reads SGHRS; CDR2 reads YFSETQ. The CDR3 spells CASSLGEGTSGASYF. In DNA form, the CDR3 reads TGCGCCAGCAGCTTGGGGGAGGGGACTAGCGGAGCCTCGTACTTC.

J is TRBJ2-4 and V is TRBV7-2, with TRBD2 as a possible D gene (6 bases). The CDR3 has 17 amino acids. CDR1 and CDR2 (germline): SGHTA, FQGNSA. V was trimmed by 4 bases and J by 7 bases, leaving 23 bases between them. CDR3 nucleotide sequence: TGTGCCAGCAGCTCCGGGCGTATTAGGAGCGGGCGGAACATTCAGTACTTC. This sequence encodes CASSSGRIRSGRNIQYF.

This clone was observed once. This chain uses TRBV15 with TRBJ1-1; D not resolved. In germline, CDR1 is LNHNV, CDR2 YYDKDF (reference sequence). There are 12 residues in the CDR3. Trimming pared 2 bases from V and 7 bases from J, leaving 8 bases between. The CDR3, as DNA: TGTGCCACCAGCAGACCGGGGAATGAAGCTTTCTTT. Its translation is CATSRPGNEAFF.

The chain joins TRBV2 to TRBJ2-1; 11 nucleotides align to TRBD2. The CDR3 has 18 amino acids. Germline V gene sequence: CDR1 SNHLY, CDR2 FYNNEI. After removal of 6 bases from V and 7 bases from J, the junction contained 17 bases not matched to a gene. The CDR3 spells CASSIGGLAGGHLNEQFF. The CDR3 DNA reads TGTGCCAGCAGCATCGGAGGTCTAGCGGGAGGCCATTTAAATGAGCAGTTCTTC.

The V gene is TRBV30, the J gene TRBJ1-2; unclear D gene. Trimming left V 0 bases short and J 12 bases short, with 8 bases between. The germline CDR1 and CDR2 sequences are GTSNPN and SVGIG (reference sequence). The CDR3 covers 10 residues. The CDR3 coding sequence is TGTGCCTGGAGTGTACTCTCGGACACCTTC. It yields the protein CAWSVLSDTF.

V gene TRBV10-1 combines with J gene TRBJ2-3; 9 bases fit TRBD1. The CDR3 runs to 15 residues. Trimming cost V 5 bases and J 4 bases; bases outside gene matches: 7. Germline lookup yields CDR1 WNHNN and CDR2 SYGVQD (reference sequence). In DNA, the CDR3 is TGCGCCAGCAGTTGGGGACAGGGTAGGCCAGATACGCAGTATTTT. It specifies CASSWGQGRPDTQYF.

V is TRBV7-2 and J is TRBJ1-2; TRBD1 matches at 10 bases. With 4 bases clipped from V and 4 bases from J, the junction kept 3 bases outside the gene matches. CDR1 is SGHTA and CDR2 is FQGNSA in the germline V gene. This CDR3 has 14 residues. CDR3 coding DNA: TGTGCCAGCAGCTCAGGGACAGGGGCCTATGGCTACACCTTC. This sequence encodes CASSSGTGAYGYTF. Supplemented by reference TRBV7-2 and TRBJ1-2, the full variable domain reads GAGVSQSPSNKVTEKGKDVELRCDPISGHTALYWYRQSLGQGLEFLIYFQGNSAPDKSGLPSDRFSAERTGGSVSTLTIQRTQQEDSAVYLCASSSGTGAYGYTFGSGTRLTVV.

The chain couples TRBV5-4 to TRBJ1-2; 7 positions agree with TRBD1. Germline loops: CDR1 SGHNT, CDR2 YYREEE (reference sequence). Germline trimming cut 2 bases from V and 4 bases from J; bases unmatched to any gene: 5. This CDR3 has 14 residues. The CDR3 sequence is CASSLLQGSYGYTF. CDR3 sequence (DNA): TGTGCCAGCAGCTTATTACAGGGGAGCTATGGCTACACCTTC.